These 11 T cell receptor beta chains were sequenced from one sample in a study of blood T cell repertoires in COVID-19. Assay used: immunoSEQ multiplex PCR; TCRdb lists only in-frame clones, some missing. The table records about 120,000 clones, about 74% of them present only once. Sequencing used peripheral blood. The receptors were sampled from an older man with acute or convalescent COVID-19.

The chain uses TRBV3-1 (or the pseudogene TRBV3-2) and TRBJ2-1; 10 nucleotides align to TRBD2. The CDR3 runs 15 residues. J gave up 7 bases and V 4 bases, and 7 bases lay outside the gene matches. Germline V gene lookup returns CDR1 LGHDT and CDR2 YNNKEL (reference sequence). The CDR3 sequence: CASSRISGRINEQFF. As DNA, the CDR3 is TGTGCCAGCAGCCGGATTAGCGGGAGGATTAATGAGCAGTTCTTC.

The chain uses TRBV6-5 and TRBJ1-2; the D is unclear. The CDR3 length is 13 residues. Germline loops: CDR1 MNHEY, CDR2 SVGAGI. Trimming took 5 bases from V and 8 from J, leaving 15 bases between them. CDR3 sequence reads: CASSPSLVQGYTF. The CDR3 nucleotides are TGTGCCAGCAGTCCGAGTCTCGTTCAAGGCTACACCTTC.

The chain recombines TRBV27 with TRBJ2-1, with a tentative D call TRBD1 (6 bases). The germline gives CDR1 MNHEY, CDR2 SMNVEV (reference sequence). The V and J ends lost 7 bases and 7 bases respectively, with 14 bases between them. The length of the CDR3 is 13 residues. The DNA of the CDR3 is TGTGCCAGCAACGACAGGCAATGGAATGAGCAGTTCTTC. The encoded protein is CASNDRQWNEQFF.

This clone was seen more than once but under ten times. This chain links TRBV5-1 with TRBJ2-5; 12 positions agree with TRBD2. Germline trimming cut 4 bases from V and 5 bases from J; bases unmatched to any gene: 6. The CDR3 totals 15 residues. The germline gives CDR1 SGHRS, CDR2 YFSETQ. The CDR3 nucleotides read TGCGCCAGCAGCCGGACTAGCGGGGAGGGGGAGACCCAGTACTTC. It codes for CASSRTSGEGETQYF.

The rearrangement joins TRBV7-2 to TRBJ1-5; D may be TRBD1 (5 bases). The CDR3 covers 16 residues. The V gene lost 2 bases and the J gene lost 0 bases, with 11 bases spanning the gap. Germline CDR1 SGHTA, CDR2 FQGNSA. CDR3 DNA sequence: TGTGCCAGCAGCTTATCCGCCAGGGTTAGCAATCAGCCCCAGCATTTT. This translates into CASSLSARVSNQPQHF.

The gene calls are TRBV2 and TRBJ1-5; TRBD1 is a possible D gene (6 bases). This CDR3 contains 16 residues. Germline-derived CDR1 and CDR2 are SNHLY and FYNNEI. V lost 4 bases to trimming and J lost 3 bases, with 16 bases between them. The chain's CDR3 is CASSVGRDTPNQPQHF. DNA for the CDR3: TGTGCCAGCAGTGTGGGCCGGGACACCCCCAATCAGCCCCAGCATTTT.

The genes are TRBV7-9 and TRBJ2-7, with 8 positions matching TRBD2. Per germline, CDR1 SEHNR and CDR2 FQNEAQ (reference sequence). V lost 5 bases to trimming and J lost 7 bases; unmatched junction nucleotides: 13. This CDR3 is 15 amino acids long. CDR3 bases: TGTGCCAGCAGCCCACGAGGGGCGGGGGGCCGAGAGCAGTACTTC. Its protein product is CASSPRGAGGREQYF.

The chain combines TRBV12-3 or TRBV12-4 with TRBJ2-7; D is possibly TRBD2 (5 bases). This CDR3 contains 13 residues. Deletions cut 6 bases from V and 6 bases from J, with 15 bases between. CDR3 DNA sequence: TGTGCCAGCAGAGACTCGGTTGCGGGCGAGCAGTACTTC. Translation: CASRDSVAGEQYF.

The CDR3: CASRAYGQGNGYTF. Written as DNA, the CDR3 is TGCGCCAGCAGAGCCTATGGGCAGGGAAATGGCTACACCTTC. The chain combines TRBV4-1 with TRBJ1-2; TRBD1 might be the D (5 bases). CDR1 is MGHRA and CDR2 is YSYEKL in the germline V gene. The CDR3 is 14 amino acids. Trimming stripped 6 bases from V and 6 bases from J, with 17 bases between.

This rearrangement joins TRBV27 to TRBJ2-7, with TRBD1 identical over 7 bases. The CDR3 is 13 amino acids. Germline CDR1 reads MNHEY; CDR2 reads SMNVEV (reference sequence). V lost 3 bases and J lost 2; bases outside the gene matches: 1. The CDR3 protein is CASSLGQTYEQYF. DNA of the CDR3: TGTGCCAGCAGTTTGGGACAGACCTACGAGCAGTACTTC.

V usage is TRBV5-4 and J usage is TRBJ2-7, with a weak D call TRBD1 (6 bases). Germline V lookup: CDR1 SGHNT, CDR2 YYREEE (reference sequence). The CDR3 covers 12 residues. With 4 bases removed from V and 7 bases from J, the gap between germline ends came to 12 bases. The CDR3 loop is CASSLGGWEQYF. CDR3 nucleotides: TGTGCCAGCAGCCTTGGGGGCTGGGAGCAGTACTTC.